The 2 T cell receptor beta chains given below trace back to one sample, sequenced in a study of T cell repertoires in cytomegalovirus infection. TCRdb redid the calling of the reads with MiXCR, one entry per CDR3 protein. The repertoire has around 260,000 distinct CDR3 sequences, 9.1% of them found once; the top ten carry about 15%. Material for sequencing was PBMCs. The source of these receptors is a human donor in good health (CMV status not recorded). Some clones in this sample may be carry-over from other donors' samples.

In this sample, this clonotype turned up many times. The V and J genes are TRBV6-1 and TRBJ2-7; TRBD1 matches 10 bases. The J segment lost 0 bases and the V segment lost 7 bases, leaving 9 bases of the junction unmatched. The CDR3 is made up of 16 amino acids. The germline gives CDR1 MNHNS, CDR2 SASEGT. CDR3 coding DNA: TGTGCCAGCACCCGAACCGGGACAGGGGCCTCCTACGAGCAGTACTTC. Protein: CASTRTGTGASYEQYF.

This clonotype was seen repeatedly, ten times or more. The chain recombines TRBV12-3 or TRBV12-4 with TRBJ1-6; tentative D call: TRBD1 (6 bases). V was trimmed by 1 base and J by 8 bases, leaving 9 bases between them. The CDR3 covers 14 residues. This chain's CDR3 is CASSLEQGYSPLHF. The CDR3, as DNA: TGTGCCAGCAGTTTAGAACAGGGTTATTCACCCCTCCACTTT.